The rows below give T cell receptor beta chains drawn from one sample of a study of cytomegalovirus exposure and HLA in healthy donors. Data came from immunoSEQ multiplex PCR; TCRdb stores just in-frame clones and leaves some out. The repertoire holds more than 60,000 clones, with around 84% as singletons. Sequencing was performed on PBMCs. Receptor source: a man between 65 and 79 years old in good health and CMV-seropositive. CDR3s include the opening cysteine and the closing phenylalanine or tryptophan. D genes are given only for firm matches. Some rows have no size entry. The others give once, few or many, or a class for an expanded clone.

TRBV5-6	-	11	-	TRBJ2-5	CASSNSGTQYF	TGTGCCAGCAGCAACAGCGGGACCCAGTACTTC
TRBV9	-	15	-	TRBJ2-7	CASSPRGGVEDEQYF	TGTGCCAGCAGCCCCCGAGGCGGGGTTGAGGACGAGCAGTACTTC
TRBV7-2	-	14	-	TRBJ2-3	CASSFGLGTDTQYF	TGTGCCAGCAGCTTCGGACTCGGCACAGATACGCAGTATTTT
TRBV29-1	-	14	-	TRBJ1-2	CSVGYRAQGGGYTF	TGCAGCGTGGGCTACCGGGCCCAGGGAGGCGGCTACACCTTC
TRBV9	-	13	-	TRBJ2-7	CASSSPGDGEQYF	TGTGCCAGCAGCTCCCCGGGGGATGGCGAGCAGTACTTC
TRBV10-3	TRBD1	16	-	TRBJ1-5	CAISESGTGLGQPQHF	TGTGCCATCAGTGAGTCTGGGACAGGGCTGGGTCAGCCCCAGCATTTT
TRBV27	TRBD1	14	-	TRBJ1-2	CASSRDSYNYGYTF	TGTGCCAGCAGCAGGGACAGCTATAACTATGGCTACACCTTC
TRBV9	-	15	-	TRBJ2-7	CASSVEPSGSYEQYF	TGTGCCAGCAGCGTAGAACCATCGGGCTCCTACGAGCAGTACTTC
TRBV18	-	13	-	TRBJ2-7	CASSPKGFGEQYF	TGTGCCAGCTCACCAAAGGGGTTCGGCGAGCAGTACTTC
TRBV2	TRBD2	15	once	TRBJ2-3	CASSLAGASGDTQYF	TGTGCCAGCAGTCTAGCGGGAGCCAGTGGAGATACGCAGTATTTT
TRBV6-5	TRBD1	14	-	TRBJ1-1	CASSYDRVNTEAFF	TGTGCCAGCAGTTACGACAGGGTGAACACTGAAGCTTTCTTT
TRBV7-8	TRBD2	16	-	TRBJ2-2	CASSLWEGGDTGELFF	TGTGCCAGCAGCTTATGGGAGGGAGGCGACACCGGGGAGCTGTTTTTT
TRBV5-8	TRBD1	15	-	TRBJ1-2	CASSLGQGADYGYTF	TGTGCCAGCAGCTTAGGGCAGGGGGCGGACTATGGCTACACCTTC
TRBV7-9	TRBD1	14	-	TRBJ2-3	CASRQGVSTDTQYF	TGTGCCAGCAGACAGGGGGTTTCCACAGATACGCAGTATTTT
TRBV7-3	-	14	-	TRBJ2-2	CASSRRRGDGELFF	TGTGCCAGCAGCCGGAGGCGGGGTGACGGGGAGCTGTTTTTT
TRBV2	-	15	-	TRBJ1-2	CASRGQGILSDGYTF	TGTGCCAGCAGGGGGCAGGGGATCCTCAGCGATGGCTACACCTTC
TRBV5-8	TRBD1	15	-	TRBJ1-1	CASSSRDRRNTEAFF	TGTGCCAGCAGCTCAAGGGACAGGAGGAACACTGAAGCTTTCTTT
TRBV5-6	TRBD1	12	-	TRBJ1-1	CASSSDRAEAFF	TGTGCCAGCAGCTCGGACAGGGCGGAAGCTTTCTTT
TRBV10-3	TRBD2	14	-	TRBJ2-7	CAISVWREGSGQYF	TGTGCCATCAGTGTCTGGCGGGAGGGCTCCGGGCAGTACTTC
TRBV18	TRBD1	15	-	TRBJ1-5	CASSRDRTSNQPQHF	TGTGCCAGCTCACGGGACAGGACCAGCAATCAGCCCCAGCATTTT
TRBV6-1	-	12	-	TRBJ1-5	CASSAYIRGQHF	TGTGCCAGCAGTGCCTATATCAGGGGTCAGCATTTT
TRBV5-1	TRBD2	15	-	TRBJ2-3	CASSPAGGGTDTQYF	TGCGCCAGCAGCCCAGCGGGGGGCGGAACAGATACGCAGTATTTT
TRBV7-6	TRBD2	14	-	TRBJ2-7	CASSSGTKMYEQYF	TGTGCCAGCAGCTCCGGGACTAAGATGTACGAGCAGTACTTC
TRBV5-4	-	15	-	TRBJ2-2	CASSLKGVNTGELFF	TGTGCCAGCAGCTTGAAAGGGGTGAACACCGGGGAGCTGTTTTTT
TRBV9	TRBD1	16	-	TRBJ2-2	CASSANQGAGTGELFF	TGTGCCAGCAGCGCCAACCAGGGGGCGGGTACCGGGGAGCTGTTTTTT
TRBV19	TRBD1	14	-	TRBJ2-4	CASSTQTGKNIQYF	TGTGCCAGTAGTACACAGACAGGGAAGAACATTCAGTACTTC
TRBV29-1	-	14	-	TRBJ1-2	CSVFTPPAQYGYTF	TGCAGCGTTTTTACCCCGCCAGCACAGTATGGCTACACCTTC
TRBV7-6	TRBD1	15	-	TRBJ2-2	CASSQGQGGTGELFF	TGTGCCAGCAGTCAGGGACAGGGAGGCACCGGGGAGCTGTTTTTT
TRBV7-7	-	14	-	TRBJ2-5	CASSLDSLQETQYF	TGTGCCAGCAGCTTAGACAGCCTCCAAGAGACCCAGTACTTC
TRBV21-1	-	15	-	TRBJ2-2	CASSDRLADTGELFF	TGTGCCAGCAGCGACCGGCTAGCAGACACCGGGGAGCTGTTTTTT
TRBV4-3	TRBD1	15	-	TRBJ2-7	CASSQETGLTYEQYF	TGCGCCAGCAGCCAAGAGACAGGGTTAACCTACGAGCAGTACTTC
TRBV5-4	TRBD1	17	few	TRBJ2-1	CASSLDPGQVNYNEQFF	TGTGCCAGCAGCTTGGACCCGGGACAGGTCAACTACAATGAGCAGTTCTTC